These 16 T cell receptor beta chains originate from one sample sequenced in a study of regulatory T cells in long-lasting Graves disease. For TCR beta, libraries came from iRepertoire HTBI primers and Arm-PCR of CDR3 regions. TCRdb ran MiXCR on the multiplex PCR reads and lists one entry per CDR3 protein. The table records some 470,000 distinct CDR3 sequences, 20% to 25% of them present only once. Time point in this sample: persistent/refractory GD, antithyroid drugs over 5 years with positive TRAb. With RNA extracted from PBMCs as input, the TCR library was made. The sequencing here drew on peripheral blood mononuclear cells (PBMCs), taken when the disease was refractory, from a patient treated with antithyroid drugs. These receptors were collected from a female donor with Graves disease.

This clonotype showed up just a few times. V is TRBV12-3 or TRBV12-4 and J is TRBJ2-7, with 8 bases that match TRBD2. The CDR3 consists of 16 residues. V lost 2 bases to trimming and J lost 2 bases; unmatched junction nucleotides: 8. CDR3 region: CASSLTASGLPYEQYF. In DNA, the CDR3 is TGTGCCAGCAGTTTAACAGCTAGCGGGCTTCCCTACGAGCAGTACTTC.

This clonotype was observed a handful of times. The chain joins TRBV6-1 to TRBJ1-2; TRBD1 might be the D (6 bases). Trimming took 5 bases from V and 7 from J, leaving 14 bases between them. From germline, CDR1 is MNHNS and CDR2 SASEGT. The CDR3 contains 13 residues. The CDR3 DNA reads TGTGCCAGCAGTCCGGGCAGGGGAGGTGGCTACACCTTC. This codes for CASSPGRGGGYTF.

This chain joins TRBV6-5 and TRBJ1-5, with D possibly being TRBD1 (5 bases). This CDR3 contains 15 residues. Per the germline V gene, CDR1 is MNHEY and CDR2 is SVGAGI. V gave up 3 bases and J gave up 6 bases, with 15 bases separating them. CDR3 protein: CASSYDRAGGQPQHF. Here the CDR3 DNA reads TGTGCCAGCAGTTATGATAGGGCGGGGGGTCAGCCCCAGCATTTT.

This clonotype has at least ten counts. The chain is built from TRBV28 and TRBJ1-2; TRBD1 matches 7 bases. This CDR3 is 12 amino acids long. Germline loops: CDR1 MDHEN, CDR2 SYDVKM. Trimming cost V 4 bases and J 7 bases; bases outside gene matches: 3. The CDR3 DNA follows: TGTGCCAGCAGTTCGACAGGGCTTGGCTACACCTTC. Its translation: CASSSTGLGYTF.

This clonotype was seen only a few times. This rearrangement joins TRBV12-3 or TRBV12-4 to TRBJ2-2; D is uncertain. Trimming removed 5 bases from V and 5 bases from J, with 18 bases in between. There are 16 residues in the CDR3. CDR3 in amino acids: CASSAHDRARTGELFF. The CDR3 nucleotides are TGTGCCAGCAGTGCCCATGACCGCGCAAGAACCGGGGAGCTGTTTTTT.

This clonotype was observed many times. The V call is TRBV28, the J call TRBJ2-7, with TRBD2 matching 8 bases. V lost 4 bases to trimming and J lost 0 bases; unmatched junction nucleotides: 8. Germline V CDR1 and CDR2: MDHEN, SYDVKM. CDR3 length: 16 amino acids. CDR3 sequence: CASSSPGGTSSYEQYF. CDR3 coding DNA: TGTGCCAGCAGTTCACCGGGAGGGACTAGCTCCTACGAGCAGTACTTC.

This clonotype appeared many times. V and J are TRBV5-1 and TRBJ1-2, with 7 nucleotides matching TRBD1. The CDR3 spans 15 residues. V gave up 0 bases and J gave up 2 bases; unmatched junction bases: 4. CDR1 and CDR2 from the germline V gene are SGHRS and YFSETQ. CDR3 loop: CASSLGQGSNYGYTF. The CDR3 bases are TGCGCCAGCAGCTTGGGACAGGGAAGCAACTATGGCTACACCTTC.

This clonotype has ten or more counts. The chain uses TRBV20-1 and TRBJ2-7; 8 nucleotides align to TRBD2. Germline V lookup: CDR1 DFQATT, CDR2 SNEGSKA (reference sequence). CDR3 length equals 14 residues. V trimming: 3 bases; J trimming: 2 bases; junction bases outside the gene matches: 6. CDR3 sequence (DNA): TGCAGTGCTAGTTTTAGCGGGATAACCTACGAGCAGTACTTC. Translation gives CSASFSGITYEQYF.

This clonotype was found many times. The rearrangement uses TRBV7-2 and TRBJ1-2; possible D gene TRBD1, 6 bases. This CDR3 has 14 residues. With 6 bases removed from V and 4 bases from J, the gap between germline ends came to 15 bases. Germline lookup yields CDR1 SGHTA and CDR2 FQGNSA. As DNA, the CDR3 is TGTGCCAGCAGGGCACCCGGGGGGGCCTATGGCTACACCTTC. Translating it yields CASRAPGGAYGYTF.

This clonotype was counted between two and nine times. The V call is TRBV5-4, the J call TRBJ2-3, with D maybe TRBD2 (6 bases). Germline CDR1 is SGHNT and CDR2 is YYREEE (reference sequence). The CDR3 spans 16 residues. V lost 0 bases and J 2 bases, leaving 13 bases between the germline ends. CDR3 loop: CASSLAPGLNTDTQYF. The CDR3, as DNA: TGTGCCAGCAGCTTGGCACCGGGACTGAACACAGATACGCAGTATTTT.

A note on this clonotype: This likely reflects a read error, since a far larger clone is one base away. V usage is TRBV6-2 or TRBV6-3 and J usage is TRBJ1-1; weak D call: TRBD1 (6 bases). CDR3 length: 16 amino acids. Germline V gene sequence: CDR1 MNHEY, CDR2 SVGEGT. CDR3 in amino acids: CASSEGRGELNTEALF. The DNA of the CDR3 is TGTGCCAGCAGTGAGGGAAGGGGGGAGCTGAACACTGAAGCTCTCTTT.

This clonotype turned up a few times. CDR3 nucleotide sequence: TGTGCCACCAGCAGGCATGGCGCTCCGGGCCAGCCCGAAGAGACCCAGTACTTC. Translating gives CATSRHGAPGQPEETQYF. The chain carries TRBV15 and TRBJ2-5; D is unresolved. Per germline, CDR1 LNHNV and CDR2 YYDKDF (reference sequence). The CDR3 is 18 amino acids. The V and J ends lost 3 bases and 3 bases respectively, with 23 bases between them.

V and J are TRBV29-1 and TRBJ2-7; either TRBD1 or TRBD2 may supply D (6 bases each). In germline, CDR1 is SQVTM, CDR2 ANQGSEA. The CDR3 totals 16 residues. V lost 1 base and J lost 2, with 18 bases in between. In nucleotides, the CDR3 is TGCAGCGTTGAAGCAGGGGACTGGGGTAAACCCTACGAGCAGTACTTC. It specifies CSVEAGDWGKPYEQYF.

This clonotype was counted a single time. The gene calls are TRBV30 and TRBJ1-1; no definite D call. Germline V lookup: CDR1 GTSNPN, CDR2 SVGIG (reference sequence). The V gene lost 1 base and the J gene lost 6 bases, with 15 bases spanning the gap. CDR3 size: 14 residues. CDR3 bases: TGTGCCTGGAGTGGGAACACGCCGGGGTCTGAAGCTTTCTTT. It is translated as CAWSGNTPGSEAFF. Drawing the rest from reference TRBV30 and TRBJ1-1, the complete variable domain is SQTIHQWPATLVQPVGSPLSLECTVEGTSNPNLYWYRQAAGRGLQLLFYSVGIGQISSEVPQNLSASRPQDRQFILSSKKLLLSDSGFYLCAWSGNTPGSEAFFGQGTRLTVV.

The chain combines TRBV19 with TRBJ2-7, with 7 bases fitting TRBD1. Trimming removed 3 bases from V and 1 base from J; junction bases left unmatched: 6. The CDR3 length is 15 residues. Germline assignment: CDR1 LNHDA and CDR2 SQIVND (reference sequence). The CDR3 region has the DNA TGTGCCAGTAGTATCGGGACAGACTATTCCTACGAGCAGTACTTC. Its protein product is CASSIGTDYSYEQYF.

The chain combines TRBV30 with TRBJ1-4; possibly TRBD1 for D (6 bases). The CDR3 covers 12 residues. The V and J ends lost 4 bases and 8 bases respectively, with 11 bases between them. Germline CDR1 is GTSNPN and CDR2 is SVGIG (reference sequence). In DNA, the CDR3 is TGTGCCTGGAAACAGGGAGGGGAAAAACTGTTTTTT. Its protein product is CAWKQGGEKLFF.